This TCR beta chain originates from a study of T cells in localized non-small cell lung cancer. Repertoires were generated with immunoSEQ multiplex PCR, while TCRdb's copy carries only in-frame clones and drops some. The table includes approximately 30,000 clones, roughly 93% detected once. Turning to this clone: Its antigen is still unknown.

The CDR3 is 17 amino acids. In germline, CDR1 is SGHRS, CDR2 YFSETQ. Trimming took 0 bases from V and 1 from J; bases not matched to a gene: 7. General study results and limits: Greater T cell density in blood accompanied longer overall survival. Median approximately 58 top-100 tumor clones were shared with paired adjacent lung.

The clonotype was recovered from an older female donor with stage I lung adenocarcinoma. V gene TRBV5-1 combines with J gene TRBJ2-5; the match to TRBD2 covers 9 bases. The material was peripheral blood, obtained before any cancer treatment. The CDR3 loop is CASSLEASGIRQETQYF. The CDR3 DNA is TGCGCCAGCAGCTTGGAAGCTAGCGGGATTCGCCAAGAGACCCAGTACTTC.